These T cell receptor beta chains were read from a single sample in a study of blood T cell repertoires in COVID-19. Clones were sequenced by immunoSEQ multiplex PCR, and TCRdb holds only the in-frame ones, with some missing. This sample has hundreds of thousands of clones, with 70% to 90% found just once. Input material: PBMCs or T cells enriched from blood (not recorded which). These receptors all stem from a woman in her fifties or sixties in a cohort exposed to, infected with or recovered from COVID-19 (not recorded which). Both conserved end residues are part of each CDR3. A D gene is named only where the DNA matches it firmly. Clone sizes are given selectively: once, few, many, or a class where the clone is expanded.

d_gene,j_gene,abundance,v_gene,CDR3aa,CDR3nt
TRBD2,TRBJ2-3,-,TRBV12-5,CASGLGQRELADTQYF,TGTGCTAGTGGTTTGGGACAGCGGGAGCTCGCAGATACGCAGTATTTT
-,TRBJ1-1,many,TRBV4-2,CASKGAGESAEAFF,TGTGCCAGCAAAGGAGCAGGGGAGTCCGCTGAAGCTTTCTTT
TRBD2,TRBJ2-1,-,TRBV7-2,CASSLVGTNAYNEQFF,TGTGCCAGCAGCTTAGTAGGGACTAATGCCTACAATGAGCAGTTCTTC
TRBD2,TRBJ2-2,-,TRBV18,CASSPKASGRANTGELFF,TGTGCCAGCTCACCAAAGGCTAGCGGGAGGGCGAACACCGGGGAGCTGTTTTTT
TRBD1,TRBJ1-2,-,TRBV12-3/TRBV12-4,CASSRQGNYGYTF,TGTGCCAGCAGTCGACAGGGGAACTATGGCTACACCTTC
TRBD2,TRBJ2-1,-,TRBV11-2,CASSRQLAGATNEQFF,TGTGCCAGCAGCCGTCAACTAGCGGGAGCGACGAATGAGCAGTTCTTC
TRBD2,TRBJ2-7,-,TRBV10-2,CASSNLAGADEQYF,TGCGCCAGTTCTAATCTAGCGGGAGCCGACGAGCAGTACTTC
-,TRBJ1-2,-,TRBV9,CASSPSTPNYGYTF,TGTGCCAGCAGCCCTTCGACACCTAACTATGGCTACACCTTC
TRBD2,TRBJ2-6,-,TRBV2,CASSEHGRAGANVLTF,TGTGCCAGCAGTGAACACGGGAGGGCTGGGGCCAACGTCCTGACTTTC
TRBD2,TRBJ2-3,-,TRBV30,CAWRKRGLAPKDTQYF,TGTGCCTGGAGGAAACGTGGACTAGCGCCGAAAGATACGCAGTATTTT
-,TRBJ2-1,-,TRBV2,CASSESSPEQFF,TGTGCCAGCAGTGAATCAAGCCCAGAGCAGTTCTTC
TRBD1,TRBJ2-7,few,TRBV27,CASSLSRGQEPYEQYF,TGTGCCAGCAGTTTATCAAGAGGACAGGAGCCCTACGAGCAGTACTTC
-,TRBJ2-7,-,TRBV21-1,CASNTYLAGGTYEQYF,TGTGCCAGCAACACTTACCTAGCGGGAGGGACCTACGAGCAGTACTTC
TRBD1,TRBJ1-5,-,TRBV3-1/TRBV3-2,CASSFNPGQGGNQPQHF,TGTGCCAGCAGCTTTAACCCGGGACAGGGGGGCAATCAGCCCCAGCATTTT
-,TRBJ2-7,-,TRBV11-3,CASSTPGFSYEQYF,TGTGCCAGCAGCACCCCGGGGTTCTCCTACGAGCAGTACTTC
-,TRBJ2-3,-,TRBV19,CASRPTGGTDTQYF,TGTGCCAGTAGACCTACAGGAGGCACAGATACGCAGTATTTT
TRBD1,TRBJ1-2,-,TRBV2,CASSTGLYGYTF,TGTGCCAGCTCGACAGGGCTCTATGGCTACACCTTC
TRBD1,TRBJ1-3,-,TRBV3-1/TRBV3-2,CASSLIGQGSSGNTIYF,TGTGCCAGCAGCCTTATCGGACAGGGTTCCTCTGGAAACACCATATATTTT
TRBD1,TRBJ1-1,-,TRBV18,CASSPGTGMNTEAFF,TGTGCCAGCTCACCCGGGACAGGGATGAACACTGAAGCTTTCTTT
TRBD2,TRBJ2-7,-,TRBV30,CASGGGSSYEQYF,TGTGCCTCTGGGGGGGGGAGCTCCTACGAGCAGTACTTC
TRBD2,TRBJ2-5,-,TRBV28,CASSSSRFFAGEQETQYF,TGTGCCAGCAGTTCATCTCGCTTTTTCGCGGGAGAGCAAGAGACCCAGTACTTC
TRBD2,TRBJ2-7,-,TRBV15,CATSREAGSSYEQYF,TGTGCCACCAGCAGGGAAGCGGGATCTTCCTACGAGCAGTACTTC
TRBD1,TRBJ1-1,-,TRBV28,CASSLFTTGWYYTEAFF,TGTGCCAGCAGTTTATTTACGACAGGGTGGTATTACACTGAAGCTTTCTTT
-,TRBJ2-2,-,TRBV19,CASSILRAVNTGELFF,TGTGCCAGTAGTATACTAAGAGCGGTAAACACCGGGGAGCTGTTTTTT
TRBD1,TRBJ1-1,-,TRBV5-1,CASSTGTENTEAFF,TGCGCCAGCAGTACCGGGACAGAGAACACTGAAGCTTTCTTT
TRBD2,TRBJ2-4,-,TRBV10-1,CARKGGLAEIAKNIQYF,TGCGCCAGAAAAGGGGGACTAGCGGAAATAGCCAAAAACATTCAGTACTTC
TRBD2,TRBJ2-4,-,TRBV2,CASWTGSSGRGLQDIQYF,TGTGCCAGCTGGACGGGGTCTAGCGGGAGGGGACTTCAAGACATTCAGTACTTC
-,TRBJ1-2,-,TRBV6-5,CASSYSRTVPGYTF,TGTGCCAGCAGTTACTCAAGGACAGTCCCTGGCTACACCTTC
TRBD2,TRBJ2-1,-,TRBV19,CASSVAGGIGEQFF,TGTGCCAGTAGTGTCGCGGGAGGGATAGGTGAGCAGTTCTTC
-,TRBJ1-2,-,TRBV6-5,CASSPRPFYGYTF,TGTGCCAGCAGCCCCCGTCCCTTCTATGGCTACACCTTC
-,TRBJ2-7,-,TRBV25-1,CASSEWRSISYEQYF,TGTGCCAGCAGTGAATGGAGAAGTATCTCCTACGAGCAGTACTTC
-,TRBJ2-1,-,TRBV7-2,CASSLVFSHEQFF,TGTGCCAGCAGCTTAGTGTTTTCTCATGAGCAGTTCTTC
-,TRBJ1-6,-,TRBV28,CASSLWAGANSPLHF,TGTGCCAGCAGTTTATGGGCAGGCGCTAATTCACCCCTCCACTTT
-,TRBJ1-1,-,TRBV6-5,CASSYGAAKNTEAFF,TGTGCCAGCAGTTACGGGGCAGCCAAGAACACTGAAGCTTTCTTT
-,TRBJ1-2,-,TRBV12-5,CASGLDTRHRVYGYTF,TGTGCTAGTGGTTTGGACACTCGCCACAGGGTTTATGGCTACACCTTC
TRBD1,TRBJ1-4,-,TRBV3-1/TRBV3-2,CASQPQGTGSRRTVF,TGTGCCAGCCAGCCCCAGGGGACAGGGTCGAGAAGAACTGTTTTT
TRBD1,TRBJ1-2,-,TRBV20-1,CSAWTGGYTF,TGCAGTGCTTGGACAGGTGGCTACACCTTC
TRBD1,TRBJ2-3,-,TRBV28,CASSPRTGRKDTQYF,TGTGCCAGCAGTCCTCGGACAGGGAGAAAAGATACGCAGTATTTT
-,TRBJ2-7,once,TRBV27,CASRFTRRGEQYF,TGTGCCAGCAGGTTCACCCGCAGGGGCGAGCAGTACTTC
TRBD2,TRBJ2-2,-,TRBV6-5,CASRKGGRNTGELFF,TGTGCCAGTAGAAAAGGCGGGAGGAACACCGGGGAGCTGTTTTTT
-,TRBJ1-1,-,TRBV7-3,CASSSVPRDTEAFF,TGTGCCAGCAGTTCCGTCCCCAGGGACACTGAAGCTTTCTTT
TRBD2,TRBJ2-3,-,TRBV5-6,CASSLGEGRTDTQYF,TGTGCCAGCAGCTTGGGGGAGGGCCGTACAGATACGCAGTATTTT